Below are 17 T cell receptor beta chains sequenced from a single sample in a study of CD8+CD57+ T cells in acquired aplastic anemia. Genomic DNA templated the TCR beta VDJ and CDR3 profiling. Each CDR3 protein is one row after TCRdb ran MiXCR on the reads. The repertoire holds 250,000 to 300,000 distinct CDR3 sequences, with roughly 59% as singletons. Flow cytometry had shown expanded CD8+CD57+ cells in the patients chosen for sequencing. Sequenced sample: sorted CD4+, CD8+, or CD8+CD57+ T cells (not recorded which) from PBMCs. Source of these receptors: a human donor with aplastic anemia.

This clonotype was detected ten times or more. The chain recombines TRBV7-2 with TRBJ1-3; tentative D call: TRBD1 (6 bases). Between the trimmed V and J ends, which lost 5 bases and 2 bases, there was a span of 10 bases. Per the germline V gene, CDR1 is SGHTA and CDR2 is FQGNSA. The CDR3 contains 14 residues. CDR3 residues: CASSTAGAGNTIYF. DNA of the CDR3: TGTGCCAGCAGCACAGCAGGGGCTGGAAACACCATATATTTT.

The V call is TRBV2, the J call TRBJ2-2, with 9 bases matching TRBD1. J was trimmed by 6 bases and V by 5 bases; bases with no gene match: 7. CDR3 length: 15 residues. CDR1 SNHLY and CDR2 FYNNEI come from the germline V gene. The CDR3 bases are TGTGCCAGCAGTAGGACAGGGGCGGGACCCGGGGAGCTGTTTTTT. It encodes CASSRTGAGPGELFF.

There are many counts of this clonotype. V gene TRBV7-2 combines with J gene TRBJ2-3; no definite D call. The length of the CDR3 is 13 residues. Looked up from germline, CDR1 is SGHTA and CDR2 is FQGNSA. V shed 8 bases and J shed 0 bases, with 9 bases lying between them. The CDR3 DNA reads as TGTGCCAGCCGATGGGGAAGCACAGATACGCAGTATTTT. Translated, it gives CASRWGSTDTQYF. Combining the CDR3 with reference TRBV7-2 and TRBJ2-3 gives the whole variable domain GAGVSQSPSNKVTEKGKDVELRCDPISGHTALYWYRQSLGQGLEFLIYFQGNSAPDKSGLPSDRFSAERTGGSVSTLTIQRTQQEDSAVYLCASRWGSTDTQYFGPGTRLTVL.

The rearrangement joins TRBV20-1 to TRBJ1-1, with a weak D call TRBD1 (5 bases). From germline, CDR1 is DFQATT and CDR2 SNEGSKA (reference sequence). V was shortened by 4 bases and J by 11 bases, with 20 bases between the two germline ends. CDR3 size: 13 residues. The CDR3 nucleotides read TGCAGTGCTAAGCTAGACAGAGCTTCGTTGGCTTTCTTT. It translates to CSAKLDRASLAFF.

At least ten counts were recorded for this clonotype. The CDR3 DNA reads as TGTGCCAGCAGCCAAGCTAGCCTAGTCACAGATACGCAGTATTTT. Translated: CASSQASLVTDTQYF. The chain links TRBV4-2 to TRBJ2-3; D may be TRBD2 (5 bases). From germline, CDR1 is LGHNA and CDR2 YNFKEQ. The CDR3 is 15 amino acids. Trimming shortened V by 1 base and J by 2 bases, and 10 bases separated the two germline ends.

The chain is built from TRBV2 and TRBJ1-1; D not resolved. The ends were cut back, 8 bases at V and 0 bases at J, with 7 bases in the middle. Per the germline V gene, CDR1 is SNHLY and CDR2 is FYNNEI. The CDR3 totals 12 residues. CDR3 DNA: TGTGCCAGCCTTCGGTTGAACACTGAAGCTTTCTTT. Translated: CASLRLNTEAFF.

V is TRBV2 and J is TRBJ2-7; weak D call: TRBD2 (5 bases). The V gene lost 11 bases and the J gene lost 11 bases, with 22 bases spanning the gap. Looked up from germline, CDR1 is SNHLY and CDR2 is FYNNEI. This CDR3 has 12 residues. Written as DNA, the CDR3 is TGTGCCTCCCAGTTGACACTCGGGCGGGAGTACTTC. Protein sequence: CASQLTLGREYF.

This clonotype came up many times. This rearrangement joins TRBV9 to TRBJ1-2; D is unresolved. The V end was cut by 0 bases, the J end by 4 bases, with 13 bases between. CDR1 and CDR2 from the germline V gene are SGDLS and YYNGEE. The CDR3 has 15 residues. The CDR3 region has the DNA TGTGCCAGCAGCGTAGGCGTTACCATGGGCTATGGCTACACCTTC. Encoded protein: CASSVGVTMGYGYTF. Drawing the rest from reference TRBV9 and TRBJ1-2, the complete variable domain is DSGVTQTPKHLITATGQRVTLRCSPRSGDLSVYWYQQSLDQGLQFLIQYYNGEERAKGNILERFSAQQFPDLHSELNLSSLELGDSALYFCASSVGVTMGYGYTFGSGTRLTVV.

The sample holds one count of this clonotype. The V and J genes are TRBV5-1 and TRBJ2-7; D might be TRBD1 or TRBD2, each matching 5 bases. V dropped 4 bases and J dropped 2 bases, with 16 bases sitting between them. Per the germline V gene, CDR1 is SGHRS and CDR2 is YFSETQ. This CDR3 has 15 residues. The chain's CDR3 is CASSAAGTNAYEQYF. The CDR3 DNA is TGCGCCAGCAGCGCCGCCGGGACCAACGCCTACGAGCAGTACTTC.

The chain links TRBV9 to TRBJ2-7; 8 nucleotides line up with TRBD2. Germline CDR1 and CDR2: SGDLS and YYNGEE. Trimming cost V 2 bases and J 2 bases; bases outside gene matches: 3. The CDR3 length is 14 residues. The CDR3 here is CASSVGGGTYEQYF. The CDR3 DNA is TGTGCCAGCAGCGTCGGGGGGGGAACCTACGAGCAGTACTTC.

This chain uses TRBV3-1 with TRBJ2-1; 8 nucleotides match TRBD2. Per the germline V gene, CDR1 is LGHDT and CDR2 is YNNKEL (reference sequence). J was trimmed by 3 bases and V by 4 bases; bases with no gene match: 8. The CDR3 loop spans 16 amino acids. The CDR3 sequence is CASSREIAGSYNEQFF. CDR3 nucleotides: TGTGCCAGCAGCCGAGAAATAGCGGGGAGCTACAATGAGCAGTTCTTC.

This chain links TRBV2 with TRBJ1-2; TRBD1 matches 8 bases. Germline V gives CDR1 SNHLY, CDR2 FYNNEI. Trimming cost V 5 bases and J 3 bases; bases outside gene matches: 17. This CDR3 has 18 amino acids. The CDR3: CASSHVTGVECSDYGYTF. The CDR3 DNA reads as TGTGCCAGCAGTCACGTGACAGGGGTGGAGTGTTCCGACTATGGCTACACCTTC. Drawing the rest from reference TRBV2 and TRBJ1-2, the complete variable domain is EPEVTQTPSHQVTQMGQEVILRCVPISNHLYFYWYRQILGQKVEFLVSFYNNEISEKSEIFDDQFSVERPDGSNFTLKIRSTKLEDSAMYFCASSHVTGVECSDYGYTFGSGTRLTVV.

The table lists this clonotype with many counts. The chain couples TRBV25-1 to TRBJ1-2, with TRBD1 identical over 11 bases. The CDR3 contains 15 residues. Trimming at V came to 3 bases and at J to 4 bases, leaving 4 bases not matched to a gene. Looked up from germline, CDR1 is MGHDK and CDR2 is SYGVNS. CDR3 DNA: TGTGCCAGCAGTGATCTAGGACAGGGGGCCTATGGCTACACCTTC. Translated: CASSDLGQGAYGYTF.

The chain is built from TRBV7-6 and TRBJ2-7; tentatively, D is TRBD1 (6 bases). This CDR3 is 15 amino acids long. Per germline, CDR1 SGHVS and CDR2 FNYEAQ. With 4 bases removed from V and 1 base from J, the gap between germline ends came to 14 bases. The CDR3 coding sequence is TGTGCCAGCAGCTCCCGGGACACCCCTTCCTACGAGCAGTACTTC. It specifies CASSSRDTPSYEQYF.

The CDR3 protein is CASSLGLALGDTQYF. CDR3 coding DNA: TGTGCCAGCAGCTTGGGACTAGCGTTAGGGGATACGCAGTATTTT. The chain recombines TRBV7-3 with TRBJ2-3; the match to TRBD2 covers 10 bases. Trimming cost V 3 bases and J 6 bases; bases outside gene matches: 6. Per germline, CDR1 SGHTA and CDR2 FQGTGA. The CDR3 is made up of 15 amino acids.

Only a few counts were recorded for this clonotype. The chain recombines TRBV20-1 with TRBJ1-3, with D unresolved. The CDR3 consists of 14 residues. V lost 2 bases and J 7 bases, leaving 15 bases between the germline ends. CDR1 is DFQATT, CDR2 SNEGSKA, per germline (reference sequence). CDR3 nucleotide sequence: TGCAGTGCTAGATGGCTCCAGCTGGGGAACACCATATATTTT. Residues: CSARWLQLGNTIYF.

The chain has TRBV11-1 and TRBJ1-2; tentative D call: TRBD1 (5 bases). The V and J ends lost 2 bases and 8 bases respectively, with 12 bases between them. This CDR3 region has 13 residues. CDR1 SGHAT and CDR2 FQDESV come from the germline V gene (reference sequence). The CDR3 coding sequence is TGTGCCAGCAGCTTATTCGGGGCGGGAGGCTACACCTTC. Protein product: CASSLFGAGGYTF.